A single sample is the source of the 25 T cell receptor beta chains below, sequenced in a study of blood T cell repertoires in COVID-19. Profiling relied on immunoSEQ multiplex PCR, and the TCRdb table lists in-frame clones only, not all of them. Here the sample spans 150,000 to 200,000 clones, 86% being singletons. Sequenced input: peripheral blood. The receptors were gathered from a man between 65 and 85 years old with acute or convalescent COVID-19.

V and J are TRBV28 and TRBJ1-4, with TRBD1 as a possible D gene (5 bases). There are 15 residues in the CDR3. Germline CDR1 MDHEN, CDR2 SYDVKM. The V end lost 5 bases, the J end lost 11 bases, and 21 bases lay between the germline ends. The DNA for the CDR3 is TGTGCCAGCAGTCGGGTGAGGAGGGGCCTGTGGAAACTGTTTTTT. This sequence encodes CASSRVRRGLWKLFF.

CDR3 loop: CAWKGRGGYTF. For the CDR3, the DNA is TGTGCCTGGAAAGGGAGGGGAGGCTACACCTTC. V usage is TRBV30 and J usage is TRBJ1-2; the D gene is possibly TRBD1 (5 bases). The V end was cut by 4 bases, the J end by 8 bases, with 11 bases between. Germline values: CDR1 GTSNPN, CDR2 SVGIG (reference sequence). This CDR3 contains 11 residues.

The rearrangement joins TRBV2 to TRBJ2-7, with TRBD2 as a possible D gene (6 bases). Trimming stripped 9 bases from V and 9 bases from J, with 27 bases between. There are 15 residues in the CDR3. CDR1 SNHLY and CDR2 FYNNEI come from the germline V gene. The chain's CDR3 is CASSFTLGGSSGQYF. As DNA, the CDR3 is TGTGCCAGTTCCTTTACTCTCGGGGGTTCATCAGGGCAGTACTTC.

This chain uses TRBV9 with TRBJ2-5, with 15 bases fitting TRBD2. Germline V gene lookup returns CDR1 SGDLS and CDR2 YYNGEE. The CDR3 contains 16 residues. The junction had 4 bases not matched to a gene; V was cut back by 3 bases and J by 4 bases. The CDR3 is CASSAGLAGGLETQYF. DNA for the CDR3: TGTGCCAGCAGCGCGGGACTAGCGGGGGGTTTAGAGACCCAGTACTTC.

This clone was seen once. The chain carries TRBV11-3 and TRBJ1-1, with D maybe TRBD1 (6 bases). The V end was cut by 5 bases, the J end by 1 base, with 23 bases between. This CDR3 is 18 amino acids long. Per germline, CDR1 SGHNT and CDR2 YENEEA. For the CDR3, the DNA is TGTGCCAGCAGCGCGGGGGGGGCGGCACGGGACGGGAACACTGAAGCTTTCTTT. This codes for CASSAGGAARDGNTEAFF.

This chain uses TRBV6-6 with TRBJ1-2, with D hard to call. Looked up from germline, CDR1 is MNHNY and CDR2 is SVGAGI (reference sequence). Deletions cut 8 bases from V and 4 bases from J, with 8 bases between. The CDR3 runs to 11 residues. Here the CDR3 DNA reads TGTGCCAGCTACAGCTCCTATGGCTACACCTTC. As protein: CASYSSYGYTF.

The V gene is TRBV27, the J gene TRBJ2-7; a possible D gene is TRBD1 (5 bases). Germline V CDR1 and CDR2: MNHEY, SMNVEV (reference sequence). This CDR3 region has 16 residues. Trimming removed 1 base at V and 2 bases at J, with 15 bases between. CDR3 coding DNA: TGTGCCAGCAGTTTATTTGCCAGTAGGGGCCCCTACGAGCAGTACTTC. Translated: CASSLFASRGPYEQYF.

The V gene is TRBV5-4, the J gene TRBJ1-4; 11 bases agree with TRBD1. J gave up 8 bases and V 3 bases, and 12 bases lay outside the gene matches. The CDR3 covers 17 residues. Germline V gene data show CDR1 as SGHNT and CDR2 as YYREEE (reference sequence). The CDR3: CASSSTTGTGGGEKLFF. CDR3 in DNA: TGTGCCAGCAGCTCTACGACTGGGACAGGGGGGGGAGAAAAACTGTTTTTT.

V gene TRBV10-3 combines with J gene TRBJ2-2; 8 bases line up with TRBD2. The CDR3 runs 16 residues. Germline V gene data show CDR1 as ENHRY and CDR2 as SYGVKD. V trimming: 2 bases; J trimming: 5 bases; junction bases outside the gene matches: 7. DNA of the CDR3: TGTGCCATCAGTGAGAGGACTAGCTCCGGGACCGGGGAGCTGTTTTTT. Protein sequence: CAISERTSSGTGELFF.

The chain carries TRBV29-1 and TRBJ2-7; no firm D call. CDR3 length: 13 residues. V was shortened by 3 bases and J by 0 bases, with 9 bases between the two germline ends. Germline-derived CDR1 and CDR2 are SQVTM and ANQGSEA. CDR3 DNA sequence: TGCAGCGTTGAGTACAGTAGCTCCTACGAGCAGTACTTC. It yields the protein CSVEYSSSYEQYF.

This chain joins TRBV19 and TRBJ2-2, with D maybe TRBD2 (6 bases). The CDR3 consists of 15 residues. Germline-derived CDR1 and CDR2 are LNHDA and SQIVND (reference sequence). With 2 bases removed from V and 6 bases from J, the gap between germline ends came to 13 bases. CDR3 sequence (DNA): TGTGCCAGTAGTATAACTAGCTGGGGCTCCGGGGAGCTGTTTTTT. This encodes CASSITSWGSGELFF.

The rearrangement links TRBV27 to TRBJ2-3; 8 nucleotides line up with TRBD2. The germline V gene encodes CDR1 MNHEY and CDR2 SMNVEV (reference sequence). The junction had 10 bases not matched to a gene; V was cut back by 5 bases and J by 6 bases. CDR3 size: 15 residues. The CDR3 DNA reads as TGTGCCAGCAGTATCCTGGGGACTAGTGCGGATACGCAGTATTTT. Its translation is CASSILGTSADTQYF.

The chain joins TRBV4-2 to TRBJ1-1; maybe TRBD1 (6 bases). The CDR3 contains 15 residues. Trimming stripped 4 bases from V and 5 bases from J, with 17 bases between. CDR1 and CDR2 from the germline V gene are LGHNA and YNFKEQ. The CDR3 coding sequence is TGTGCCAGCAGCCCATATCGGGACATAGGGACTGAAGCTTTCTTT. It encodes CASSPYRDIGTEAFF.

This clone was seen just once. The V and J genes are TRBV6-6 and TRBJ2-1, with 9 bases fitting TRBD1. V lost 8 bases, J lost 4 bases, and 6 bases stayed unmatched. Germline CDR1 is MNHNY and CDR2 is SVGAGI (reference sequence). The CDR3 length is 14 residues. The CDR3 is CASYSGTGYNEQFF. The CDR3 region has the DNA TGTGCCAGCTACTCCGGGACAGGGTACAATGAGCAGTTCTTC.

Remarks on this clone: At one boundary the junction diverges from the germline segment, which might be a read error. The V and J genes are TRBV7-7 and TRBJ2-1, with 14 bases that match TRBD2. The CDR3 spans 17 residues. Germline V gene lookup returns CDR1 SSHAT and CDR2 FNYEAQ (reference sequence). The CDR3 spells CASSASQWGLAGDEQFF. The CDR3 region has the DNA TGTGCTAGCAGCGCCTCCCAATGGGGACTAGCGGGAGATGAGCAGTTCTTC.

CDR3 bases: TGTGCCAGCAATGACAGGGAATATACTGAAGCTTTCTTT. Translating it yields CASNDREYTEAFF. The rearrangement uses TRBV2 and TRBJ1-1; 7 positions match TRBD1. The CDR3 is 13 amino acids. Germline assignment: CDR1 SNHLY and CDR2 FYNNEI. The V and J ends lost 7 bases and 5 bases, in that order; junction bases with no gene match: 7. The full variable domain, its missing parts supplied by reference TRBV2 and TRBJ1-1, is EPEVTQTPSHQVTQMGQEVILRCVPISNHLYFYWYRQILGQKVEFLVSFYNNEISEKSEIFDDQFSVERPDGSNFTLKIRSTKLEDSAMYFCASNDREYTEAFFGQGTRLTVV.

This chain joins TRBV7-6 and TRBJ2-7; D is uncertain. This CDR3 spans 12 amino acids. The V gene lost 1 base and the J gene lost 5 bases, with 6 bases spanning the gap. The germline CDR1 and CDR2 sequences are SGHVS and FNYEAQ. The CDR3 loop is CASSLVGDEQYF. CDR3 nucleotide sequence: TGTGCCAGCAGCTTAGTCGGAGACGAGCAGTACTTC.

V is TRBV6-1 and J is TRBJ1-1; possible D gene TRBD1, 5 bases. Looked up from germline, CDR1 is MNHNS and CDR2 is SASEGT. This CDR3 is built from 15 residues. The V end lost 3 bases, the J end lost 1 base, and 12 bases lay between the germline ends. The CDR3 sequence: CASSDAVGGNTEAFF. The CDR3 DNA sequence: TGTGCCAGCAGTGACGCGGTCGGGGGGAACACTGAAGCTTTCTTT.

The chain carries TRBV5-4 and TRBJ1-4, with a weak D call TRBD1 (6 bases). The CDR3 runs to 13 residues. Germline CDR1 and CDR2: SGHNT and YYREEE (reference sequence). Trimming shortened V by 1 base and J by 8 bases, and 9 bases separated the two germline ends. The CDR3 here is CASSLRTEEKLFF. For the CDR3, the DNA is TGTGCCAGCAGCTTGCGGACAGAGGAAAAACTGTTTTTT.

V and J are TRBV2 and TRBJ1-1; no firm D call. The CDR3 is 13 amino acids. The V gene lost 1 base and the J gene lost 11 bases, with 14 bases spanning the gap. Germline V gives CDR1 SNHLY, CDR2 FYNNEI. CDR3 residues: CASSEESRGEAFF. The CDR3 coding sequence is TGTGCCAGCAGTGAAGAGTCTAGAGGAGAGGCTTTCTTT.

The chain uses TRBV6-4 and TRBJ2-5; the D gene is possibly TRBD2 (5 bases). The germline V gene encodes CDR1 MRHNA and CDR2 SNTAGT. Between the trimmed V and J ends, which lost 6 bases and 2 bases, there was a span of 13 bases. There are 14 residues in the CDR3. For the CDR3, the DNA is TGTGCCAGCAGGGAAAGACTACCACAAGAGACCCAGTACTTC. Its translation: CASRERLPQETQYF.

The rearrangement uses TRBV5-1 and TRBJ1-2, with D possibly being TRBD1 (5 bases). Germline values: CDR1 SGHRS, CDR2 YFSETQ. Trimming removed 0 bases at V and 10 bases at J, with 10 bases between. The CDR3 has 12 residues. The CDR3 DNA is TGCGCCAGCAGCTTGGACAGGAGCGTCTACACCTTC. It translates to CASSLDRSVYTF.

This clone is a singleton in its sample. V and J are TRBV4-2 and TRBJ2-1; D might be TRBD2 (6 bases). CDR1 is LGHNA and CDR2 is YNFKEQ in the germline V gene. This CDR3 region has 16 residues. V was pared by 0 bases and J by 5 bases, with 14 bases between. CDR3: CASSQDGRLGNNEQFF. The CDR3 DNA reads as TGTGCCAGCAGCCAAGATGGGAGACTAGGAAACAATGAGCAGTTCTTC.

V is TRBV5-1 and J is TRBJ2-3, with D uncertain. The germline gives CDR1 SGHRS, CDR2 YFSETQ. V lost 0 bases to trimming and J lost 1 base, with 9 bases between them. This CDR3 spans 15 amino acids. CDR3 residues: CASSLESPGTDTQYF. CDR3 nucleotide sequence: TGCGCCAGCAGCTTGGAATCTCCCGGCACAGATACGCAGTATTTT.

V usage is TRBV28 and J usage is TRBJ2-2; TRBD1 might be the D (5 bases). V was clipped by 8 bases and J by 6 bases, with 16 bases between them. This CDR3 is built from 14 residues. Germline V CDR1 and CDR2: MDHEN, SYDVKM. The chain's CDR3 is CASSYSPTAGELFF. DNA for the CDR3: TGTGCCAGCTCGTACAGCCCGACAGCCGGGGAGCTGTTTTTT.